These 5 T cell receptor beta chains came from one sample sequenced in a study of PD-1 blockade in classical Hodgkin lymphoma. In every patient, relapse followed autologous stem cell transplantation, while exposure to brentuximab vedotin differed. Profiled with immunoSEQ multiplex PCR; TCRdb holds only in-frame clones, not every one. This sample has about 46,000 clones; over 70% occur once, and the top ten carry 9.5% to 12%. Specimen: peripheral blood mononuclear cells (PBMCs), collected at baseline. Every receptor here comes from a human donor with classical Hodgkin lymphoma.

This clone has only one observation. V usage is TRBV7-3 and J usage is TRBJ2-5, with 9 bases matching TRBD2. V gave up 5 bases and J gave up 3 bases; unmatched junction bases: 7. The CDR3 length is 15 residues. From germline, CDR1 is SGHTA and CDR2 FQGTGA. As DNA, the CDR3 is TGTGCCAGCAGCCCAGGACTAGCGCGGGAAGAGACCCAGTACTTC. Its protein product is CASSPGLAREETQYF.

The chain uses TRBV11-3 and TRBJ1-1; maybe TRBD1 (5 bases). The CDR3 contains 15 residues. CDR1 is SGHNT, CDR2 YENEEA, per germline. V was shortened by 0 bases and J by 0 bases, with 8 bases between the two germline ends. CDR3 sequence: CASSLEGLLNTEAFF. CDR3 sequence (DNA): TGTGCCAGCAGCTTAGAGGGGCTGCTGAACACTGAAGCTTTCTTT.

Worth noting for this clone: Other DNA sequences from this sample encode an identical CDR3 as well. This chain links TRBV7-9 with TRBJ1-2, with D possibly TRBD1 on 5 matching bases. The germline V gene encodes CDR1 SEHNR and CDR2 FQNEAQ (reference sequence). Trimming pared 5 bases from V and 4 bases from J, leaving 11 bases between. The CDR3 spans 13 residues. The CDR3 DNA follows: TGTGCCAGCAGCCTAACGGGGGGCTATGGCTACACCTTC. Encoded protein: CASSLTGGYGYTF.

V gene TRBV29-1 combines with J gene TRBJ1-1; TRBD1 matches 8 bases. V shed 6 bases and J 8 bases; nucleotides not matched to a gene: 14. The CDR3 length is 14 residues. Germline V gene lookup returns CDR1 SQVTM and CDR2 ANQGSEA. CDR3 nucleotides: TGCAGCGTCGCTACCGGGACAGGTAATTTAGAAGCTTTCTTT. It specifies CSVATGTGNLEAFF. The variable domain in full, with the rest retrieved from reference TRBV29-1 and TRBJ1-1, is SAVISQKPSRDICQRGTSLTIQCQVDSQVTMMFWYRQQPGQSLTLIATANQGSEATYESGFVIDKFPISRPNLTFSTLTVSNMSPEDSSIYLCSVATGTGNLEAFFGQGTRLTVV.

The sample holds a few counts of this clone. The chain carries TRBV12-5 and TRBJ1-4; 7 bases align to TRBD1. Germline CDR1 LGHNT, CDR2 FRNRAP. V trimming: 0 bases; J trimming: 8 bases; junction bases outside the gene matches: 9. This CDR3 comprises 16 residues. In DNA form, the CDR3 reads TGTGCTAGTGGTTTGGTAATTAGGGACAGAGAGGAAAAACTGTTTTTT. The encoded protein is CASGLVIRDREEKLFF.